One T cell receptor (beta chain) is described in this entry. There are 17 residues in the CDR3. The V end was cut by 1 base, the J end by 5 bases, with 20 bases between. CDR1 and CDR2 from the germline V gene are SGHDN and FVKESK. The data derive from a study of cytomegalovirus exposure and HLA in healthy donors. Both 60 Vbeta primers and 13 Jbeta primers went into the PCR. The table came from immunoSEQ multiplex PCR; TCRdb's copy has only in-frame clones and leaves some out. The sample includes around 76,000 clones. The chain combines TRBV14 with TRBJ2-5; D possibly corresponds to TRBD1 (6 bases). The receptor's source is a boy aged 10-17 years in good health and CMV-seronegative. Sequencing was carried out using PBMCs. The CDR3 coding sequence is TGTGCCAGCAGCCAAGCCCCAGGCACAGGGAAACGGGAGACCCAGTACTTC. Translating it yields CASSQAPGTGKRETQYF.